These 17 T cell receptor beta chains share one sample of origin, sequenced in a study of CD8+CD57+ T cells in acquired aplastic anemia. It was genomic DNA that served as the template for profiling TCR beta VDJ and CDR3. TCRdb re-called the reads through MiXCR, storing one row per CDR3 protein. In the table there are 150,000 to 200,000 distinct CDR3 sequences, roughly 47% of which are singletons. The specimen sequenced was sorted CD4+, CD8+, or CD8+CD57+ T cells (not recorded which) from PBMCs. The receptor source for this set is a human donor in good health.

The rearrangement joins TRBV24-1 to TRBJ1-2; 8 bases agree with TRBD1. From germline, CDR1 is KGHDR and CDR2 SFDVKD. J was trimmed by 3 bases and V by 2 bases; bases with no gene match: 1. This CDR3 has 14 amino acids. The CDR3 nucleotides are TGTGCCACCAGTGATTGGGGACAGGACTATGGCTACACCTTC. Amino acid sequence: CATSDWGQDYGYTF.

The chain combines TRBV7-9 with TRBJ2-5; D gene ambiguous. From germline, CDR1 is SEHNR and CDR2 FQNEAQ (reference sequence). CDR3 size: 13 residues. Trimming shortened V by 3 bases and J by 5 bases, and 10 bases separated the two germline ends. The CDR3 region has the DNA TGTGCCAGCAGCTTGCGCAGAGTCGAGACCCAGTACTTC. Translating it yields CASSLRRVETQYF. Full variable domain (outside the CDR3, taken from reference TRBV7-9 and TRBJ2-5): DTGVSQNPRHKITKRGQNVTFRCDPISEHNRLYWYRQTLGQGPEFLTYFQNEAQLEKSRLLSDRFSAERPKGSFSTLEIQRTEQGDSAMYLCASSLRRVETQYFGPGTRLLVL.

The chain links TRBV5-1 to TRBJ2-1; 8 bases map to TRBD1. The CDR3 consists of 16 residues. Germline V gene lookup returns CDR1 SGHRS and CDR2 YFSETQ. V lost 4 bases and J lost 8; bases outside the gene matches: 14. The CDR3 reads CASSPQVWTGNYEQFF. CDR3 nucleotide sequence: TGCGCCAGCAGCCCCCAAGTTTGGACAGGGAATTATGAGCAGTTCTTC.

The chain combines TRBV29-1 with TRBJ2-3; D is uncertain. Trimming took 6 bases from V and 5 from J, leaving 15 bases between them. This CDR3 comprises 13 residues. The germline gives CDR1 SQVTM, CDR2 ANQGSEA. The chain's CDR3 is CSVQLGLIDTQYF. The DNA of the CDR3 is TGCAGCGTACAGTTGGGGTTGATAGATACGCAGTATTTT.

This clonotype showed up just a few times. CDR3: CASSPPSGRSVDEQFF. The CDR3 DNA follows: TGTGCCAGCTCACCACCTAGCGGGCGATCCGTCGATGAGCAGTTCTTC. V usage is TRBV18 and J usage is TRBJ2-1, with TRBD2 identical over 7 bases. Germline assignment: CDR1 KGHSH and CDR2 LQKENI. The CDR3 runs to 16 residues. V dropped 0 bases and J dropped 8; count of bases not matched to a gene: 10.

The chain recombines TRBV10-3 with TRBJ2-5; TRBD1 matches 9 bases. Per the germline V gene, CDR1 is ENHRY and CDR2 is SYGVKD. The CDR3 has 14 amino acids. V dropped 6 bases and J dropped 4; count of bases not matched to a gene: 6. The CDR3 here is CAISPTGGLETQYF. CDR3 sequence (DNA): TGTGCCATCAGCCCGACAGGGGGTCTAGAGACCCAGTACTTC.

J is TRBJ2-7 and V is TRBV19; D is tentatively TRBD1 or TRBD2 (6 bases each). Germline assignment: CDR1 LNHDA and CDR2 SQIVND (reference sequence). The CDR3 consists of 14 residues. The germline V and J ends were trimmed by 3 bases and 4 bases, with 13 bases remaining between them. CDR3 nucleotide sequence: TGTGCCAGTAGTATGTCCCCGGGGGCATACGAGCAGTACTTC. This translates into CASSMSPGAYEQYF.

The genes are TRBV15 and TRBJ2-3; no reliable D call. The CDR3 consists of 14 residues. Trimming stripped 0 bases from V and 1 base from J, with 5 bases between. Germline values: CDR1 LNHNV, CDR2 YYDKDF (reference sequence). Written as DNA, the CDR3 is TGTGCCACCAGCAGAGAATATGGCACAGATACGCAGTATTTT. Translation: CATSREYGTDTQYF. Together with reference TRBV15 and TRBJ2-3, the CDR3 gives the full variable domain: DAMVIQNPRYQVTQFGKPVTLSCSQTLNHNVMYWYQQKSSQAPKLLFHYYDKDFNNEADTPDNFQSRRPNTSFCFLDIRSPGLGDTAMYLCATSREYGTDTQYFGPGTRLTVL.

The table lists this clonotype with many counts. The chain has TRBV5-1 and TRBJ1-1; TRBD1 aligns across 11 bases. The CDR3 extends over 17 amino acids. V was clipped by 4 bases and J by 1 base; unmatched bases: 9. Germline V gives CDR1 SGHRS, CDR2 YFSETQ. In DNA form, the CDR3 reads TGCGCCAGCAGCGCCACAGCCGGGACAGGGGGGAACACTGAAGCTTTCTTT. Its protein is CASSATAGTGGNTEAFF.

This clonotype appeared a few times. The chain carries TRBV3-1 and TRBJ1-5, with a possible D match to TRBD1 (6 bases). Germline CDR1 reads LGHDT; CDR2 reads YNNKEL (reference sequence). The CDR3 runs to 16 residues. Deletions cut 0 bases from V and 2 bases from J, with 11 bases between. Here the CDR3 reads CASSQDRAGGNQPQHF. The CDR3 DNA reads TGTGCCAGCAGCCAAGATCGGGCAGGGGGCAATCAGCCCCAGCATTTT.

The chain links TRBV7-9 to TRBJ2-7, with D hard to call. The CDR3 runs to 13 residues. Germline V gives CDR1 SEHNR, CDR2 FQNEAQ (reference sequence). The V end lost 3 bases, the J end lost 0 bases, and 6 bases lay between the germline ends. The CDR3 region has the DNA TGTGCCAGCAGCTTTTCTAGCTCCTACGAGCAGTACTTC. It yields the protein CASSFSSSYEQYF.

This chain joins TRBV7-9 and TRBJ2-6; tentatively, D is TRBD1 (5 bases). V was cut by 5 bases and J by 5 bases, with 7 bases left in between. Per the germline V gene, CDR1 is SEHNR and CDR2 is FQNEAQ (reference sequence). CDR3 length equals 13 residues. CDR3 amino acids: CASSPDRANVLTF. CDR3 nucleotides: TGTGCCAGCAGCCCGGACAGGGCCAACGTCCTGACTTTC. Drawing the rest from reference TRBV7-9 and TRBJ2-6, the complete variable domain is DTGVSQNPRHKITKRGQNVTFRCDPISEHNRLYWYRQTLGQGPEFLTYFQNEAQLEKSRLLSDRFSAERPKGSFSTLEIQRTEQGDSAMYLCASSPDRANVLTFGAGSRLTVL.

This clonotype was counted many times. The CDR3 DNA follows: TGTGCCAGTCAGACTAGCGGGGGGGCGTATTGGACCGGGGAGCTGTTTTTT. Translation gives CASQTSGGAYWTGELFF. V is TRBV19 and J is TRBJ2-2; TRBD2 matches at 14 bases. Germline V CDR1 and CDR2: LNHDA, SQIVND (reference sequence). J lost 5 bases, V lost 8 bases, and 10 bases had no gene match. The CDR3 loop spans 17 amino acids.

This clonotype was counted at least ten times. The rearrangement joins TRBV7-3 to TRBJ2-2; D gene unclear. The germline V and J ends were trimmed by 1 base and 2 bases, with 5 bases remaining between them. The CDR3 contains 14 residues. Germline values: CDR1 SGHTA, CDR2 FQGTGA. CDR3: CASSLRLNTGELFF. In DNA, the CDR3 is TGTGCCAGCAGCTTAAGACTCAACACCGGGGAGCTGTTTTTT.

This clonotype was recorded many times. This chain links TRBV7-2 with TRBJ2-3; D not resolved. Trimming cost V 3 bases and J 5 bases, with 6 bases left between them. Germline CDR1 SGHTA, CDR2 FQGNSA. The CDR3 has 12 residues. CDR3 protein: CASSFSGDTQYF. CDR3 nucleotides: TGTGCCAGCAGCTTTAGTGGAGATACGCAGTATTTT.

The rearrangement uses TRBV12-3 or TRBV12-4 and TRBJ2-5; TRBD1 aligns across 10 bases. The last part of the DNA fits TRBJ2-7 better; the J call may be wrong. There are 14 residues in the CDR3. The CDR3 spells CASIGDRGSYEQYF. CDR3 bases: TGTGCCAGCATTGGGGACAGGGGCTCCTACGAGCAGTACTTC.

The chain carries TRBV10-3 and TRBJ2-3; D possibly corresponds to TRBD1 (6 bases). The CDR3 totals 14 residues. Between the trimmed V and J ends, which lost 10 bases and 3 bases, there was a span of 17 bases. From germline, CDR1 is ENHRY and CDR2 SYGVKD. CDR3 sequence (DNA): TGTGCCACGAGAGACAGGACGGGGACAGATACGCAGTATTTT. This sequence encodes CATRDRTGTDTQYF.